This TCR beta chain was sequenced for a study of molecular identifiers for immune sequencing clone quantification. This clonotype was picked up many times. V lost 1 base, J lost 2 bases, and 16 bases lay in between. Germline CDR1 SEHNR, CDR2 FQNEAQ (reference sequence). This CDR3 is built from 17 residues. TCRdb passed the PCR reads through MiXCR, listing each CDR3 protein once. The table includes over 600,000 distinct CDR3 sequences, approximately 20% detected once. The sequencing input was naive CD8+ T cells from blood, with Jurkat cell RNA spiked in. Noted subset: FACS-sorted CD8+CD4-CCR7+CD45RA+ naive T cells. The chain has TRBV7-9 and TRBJ2-3; TRBD1 might be the D (6 bases). This clonotype was obtained from a human donor in good health. Some libraries in this study had Jurkat cell RNA spiked in. The CDR3 DNA reads TGTGCCAGCAGCTTAGGAGAAGGGGGTGCTGCCACAGATACGCAGTATTTT. This encodes CASSLGEGGAATDTQYF. Supplemented by reference TRBV7-9 and TRBJ2-3, the full variable domain reads DTGVSQNPRHKITKRGQNVTFRCDPISEHNRLYWYRQTLGQGPEFLTYFQNEAQLEKSRLLSDRFSAERPKGSFSTLEIQRTEQGDSAMYLCASSLGEGGAATDTQYFGPGTRLTVL.